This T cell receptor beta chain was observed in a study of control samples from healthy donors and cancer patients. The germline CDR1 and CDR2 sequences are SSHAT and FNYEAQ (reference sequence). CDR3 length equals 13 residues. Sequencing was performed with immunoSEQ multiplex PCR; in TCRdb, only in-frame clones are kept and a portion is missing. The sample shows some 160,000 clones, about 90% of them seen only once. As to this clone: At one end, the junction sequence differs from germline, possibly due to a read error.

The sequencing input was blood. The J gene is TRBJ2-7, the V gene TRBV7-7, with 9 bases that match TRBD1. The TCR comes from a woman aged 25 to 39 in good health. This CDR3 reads CASSPGTGREQYF. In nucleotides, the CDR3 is TGTGCTAGCAGCCCCGGGACAGGGCGTGAGCAGTACTTC.